This is a list of T cell receptor beta chains from one sample in a study of cytomegalovirus exposure and HLA in healthy donors. TCRdb keeps only in-frame clones here, not all; method: immunoSEQ multiplex PCR. There are tens of thousands of clones in the sample; 80% to 90% occur only once, and 1.9% lies in the top ten. Sequencing input: PBMCs. The source is a woman aged 25 to 45 in good health and CMV-seronegative. The CDR3 runs from the conserved cysteine through the conserved F or W.

v_gene: TRBV11-3
j_gene: TRBJ2-3
CDR3aa: CASSLGGERADTQYF

v_gene: TRBV9
j_gene: TRBJ2-1
CDR3aa: CASSDSGRGKQFF

v_gene: TRBV28
j_gene: TRBJ2-1
CDR3aa: CASSLGFGLAGSPSHNEQFF

v_gene: TRBV4-3
j_gene: TRBJ2-3
CDR3aa: CASSQTGTDTQYF

v_gene: TRBV7-2
j_gene: TRBJ1-5
CDR3aa: CASSLEGGNQPQHF

v_gene: TRBV9
j_gene: TRBJ2-1
CDR3aa: CASSPSLSGSYYNEQFF

v_gene: TRBV5-1
j_gene: TRBJ1-1
CDR3aa: CASSRSGRDLEAFF

v_gene: TRBV9
j_gene: TRBJ2-2
CDR3aa: CASSPGPPGQGAAGELFF

v_gene: TRBV11-2
j_gene: TRBJ2-1
CDR3aa: CASRPPLAGGYNEQFF

v_gene: TRBV19
j_gene: TRBJ1-4
CDR3aa: CASSTANEKLFF

v_gene: TRBV25-1
j_gene: TRBJ2-5
CDR3aa: CASKEGGRETQYF

v_gene: TRBV18
j_gene: TRBJ1-1
CDR3aa: CASSLGRTLNTEAFF

v_gene: TRBV9
j_gene: NA
CDR3aa: CASSVDRTREETQYF

v_gene: TRBV29-1
j_gene: TRBJ1-1
CDR3aa: CSATGATEAFF

v_gene: TRBV5-4
j_gene: TRBJ2-5
CDR3aa: CASSLVSGRAQETQYF

v_gene: TRBV12-5
j_gene: TRBJ2-2
CDR3aa: CASGLDKSGRVITGELFF

v_gene: TRBV15
j_gene: TRBJ2-7
CDR3aa: CATSRGGEMSYEQYF

v_gene: TRBV28
j_gene: TRBJ1-1
CDR3aa: CASSHSREAFF

v_gene: TRBV4-3
j_gene: TRBJ2-3
CDR3aa: CASSEAGEDDPDTQYF

v_gene: TRBV15
j_gene: TRBJ1-5
CDR3aa: CATSRDRGNQPQHF